These 30 T cell receptor beta chains originate from one sample sequenced in a study of early T cells in non-severe SARS-CoV-2 infection. TCRdb reprocessed the 5' RACE reads via MiXCR and lists one record per CDR3 protein. In the table there are 40,000 to 55,000 distinct CDR3 sequences, 7.7% of which are singletons. The sample was whole blood. The receptors here all came from an adult who was a healthcare worker with PCR-confirmed SARS-CoV-2 infection or an uninfected control (not recorded which).

This clonotype was recorded once. A much larger clone differs by one base, so this may be a read error. This rearrangement joins TRBV6-6 to TRBJ1-6; D not certain. Per the germline V gene, CDR1 is MNHNY and CDR2 is SVGAGI (reference sequence). The CDR3 loop spans 15 amino acids. V lost 6 bases to trimming and J lost 5 bases, with 14 bases between them. This chain's CDR3 is CASRPGEGNNSPLHF. CDR3 in DNA: TGTGCCAGCAGACCAGGAGAGGGTAATAATTCACCCCTCCACTTT.

The chain is built from TRBV11-2 and TRBJ1-1; D call uncertain. Per the germline V gene, CDR1 is SGHAT and CDR2 is FQNNGV. Trimming left V 0 bases short and J 2 bases short, with 1 base between. This CDR3 is 12 amino acids long. CDR3 sequence: CASSLDNTEAFF. The CDR3 coding sequence is TGTGCCAGCAGCTTAGATAACACTGAAGCTTTCTTT.

This rearrangement joins TRBV28 to TRBJ2-2; a possible D gene is TRBD1 (5 bases). Germline V gene data show CDR1 as MDHEN and CDR2 as SYDVKM. V lost 1 base to trimming and J lost 0 bases, with 9 bases between them. The CDR3 contains 16 residues. CDR3 protein: CASSLLTDANTGELFF. For the CDR3, the DNA is TGTGCCAGCAGTTTATTGACAGACGCGAACACCGGGGAGCTGTTTTTT.

This chain connects TRBV12-3 or TRBV12-4 to TRBJ2-3, with TRBD2 matching 10 bases. After removal of 5 bases from V and 8 bases from J, the junction contained 10 bases not matched to a gene. This CDR3 has 15 residues. CDR3 in DNA: TGTGCCAGCAGTGAGACTAGCGGGCTGCCTCGTACGCAGTATTTT. It encodes CASSETSGLPRTQYF.

The chain recombines TRBV29-1 with TRBJ2-7; D ambiguous. The CDR3 extends over 13 amino acids. The V gene lost 3 bases and the J gene lost 0 bases, with 9 bases spanning the gap. CDR1 is SQVTM and CDR2 is ANQGSEA in the germline V gene. The CDR3 sequence is CSVEGSTSYEQYF. CDR3 coding DNA: TGCAGCGTTGAGGGGTCCACCTCCTACGAGCAGTACTTC.

This clonotype was counted many times. The gene calls are TRBV5-1 and TRBJ2-1, with D perhaps TRBD1 (6 bases). Germline V gene data show CDR1 as SGHRS and CDR2 as YFSETQ. The CDR3 runs 15 residues. The ends were cut back, 2 bases at V and 5 bases at J, with 14 bases in the middle. The CDR3, as DNA: TGCGCCAGCAGCTTCCTGACAGGATCCAACAATGAGCAGTTCTTC. Amino acid sequence: CASSFLTGSNNEQFF.

This clonotype showed up just a few times. The CDR3 is CASTQGLGSSSYNEQFF. The CDR3 nucleotides read TGCGCCAGCACCCAGGGACTAGGGTCCAGCTCCTACAATGAGCAGTTCTTC. The V gene is TRBV4-1, the J gene TRBJ2-1, with TRBD2 matching 8 bases. Germline trimming cut 7 bases from V and 0 bases from J; bases unmatched to any gene: 11. CDR3 length equals 17 residues. CDR1 is MGHRA and CDR2 is YSYEKL in the germline V gene.

This clonotype was observed at least ten times. V and J are TRBV20-1 and TRBJ2-3, with D unresolved. Trimming shortened V by 5 bases and J by 2 bases, and 14 bases separated the two germline ends. Germline CDR1 DFQATT, CDR2 SNEGSKA (reference sequence). CDR3 length: 14 residues. CDR3 region: CSADDARYTDTQYF. The CDR3 coding sequence is TGCAGTGCTGACGACGCTCGGTACACAGATACGCAGTATTTT.

This clonotype was counted ten times or more. The chain recombines TRBV12-3 or TRBV12-4 with TRBJ1-3; D ambiguous. V was trimmed by 4 bases and J by 0 bases, leaving 10 bases between them. This CDR3 comprises 15 residues. The CDR3 loop reads CASSWRSYSGNTIYF. CDR3 bases: TGTGCCAGCAGTTGGAGGTCCTACTCTGGAAACACCATATATTTT.

In its sample, this clonotype was seen once. The chain employs TRBV4-3 and TRBJ2-6; no firm D call. The V gene's germline CDR1 is LGHNA and CDR2 YSLEER. The CDR3 has 15 amino acids. V was clipped by 4 bases and J by 3 bases, with 10 bases between them. The CDR3 sequence: CASSRGGVGANVLTF. DNA for the CDR3: TGCGCCAGCAGCCGCGGCGGTGTTGGGGCCAACGTCCTGACTTTC.

The sample holds many counts of this clonotype. V usage is TRBV28 and J usage is TRBJ2-7; 7 bases match TRBD1. Germline CDR1 is MDHEN and CDR2 is SYDVKM. Unmatched junction bases numbered 8, after V lost 5 bases and J lost 1 base. This CDR3 contains 15 residues. CDR3 bases: TGTGCCAGCAGTGGAACACAGGGGTTATCCTACGAGCAGTACTTC. This translates into CASSGTQGLSYEQYF.

J is TRBJ1-5 and V is TRBV12-3 or TRBV12-4, with 7 bases fitting TRBD1. Trimming cost V 3 bases and J 4 bases; bases outside gene matches: 3. The CDR3 length is 14 residues. Here the CDR3 DNA reads TGTGCCAGCAGTTTCGGGACAGCAAATCAGCCCCAGCATTTT. This codes for CASSFGTANQPQHF.

In its sample, this clonotype was seen many times. The V gene is TRBV12-3 or TRBV12-4, the J gene TRBJ2-7; D remains unclear. The CDR3 contains 15 residues. The V gene lost 4 bases and the J gene lost 0 bases, with 13 bases spanning the gap. The CDR3 nucleotides read TGTGCCAGCAGTTCCCGGCAGGTCAGCTCCTACGAGCAGTACTTC. Protein sequence: CASSSRQVSSYEQYF.

In its sample, this clonotype was seen a few times. CDR3 nucleotide sequence: TGTGCCACCAGCATCGTAGCGGGACAGGGTGATGAAAAACTGTTTTTT. It specifies CATSIVAGQGDEKLFF. The chain links TRBV15 to TRBJ1-4; 9 nucleotides align to TRBD1. The CDR3 loop spans 16 amino acids. CDR1 is LNHNV, CDR2 YYDKDF, per germline (reference sequence). After removal of 4 bases from V and 6 bases from J, the junction contained 9 bases not matched to a gene. Filled out from reference TRBV15 and TRBJ1-4, the complete variable domain reads DAMVIQNPRYQVTQFGKPVTLSCSQTLNHNVMYWYQQKSSQAPKLLFHYYDKDFNNEADTPDNFQSRRPNTSFCFLDIRSPGLGDTAMYLCATSIVAGQGDEKLFFGSGTQLSVL.

This clonotype was counted many times. The V call is TRBV20-1, the J call TRBJ1-2, with 10 bases lining up with TRBD1. Unmatched junction bases numbered 5, after V lost 4 bases and J lost 6 bases. Germline V gives CDR1 DFQATT, CDR2 SNEGSKA (reference sequence). The CDR3 covers 13 residues. The DNA for the CDR3 is TGCAGTGCTACGAAGACAGGGGGCGATGGCTACACCTTC. Translation: CSATKTGGDGYTF.

This clonotype has ten or more counts. This sequence joins TRBV27 and TRBJ1-1; D not resolved. Germline V lookup: CDR1 MNHEY, CDR2 SMNVEV (reference sequence). The V gene lost 4 bases and the J gene lost 2 bases, with 8 bases spanning the gap. The CDR3 length is 13 residues. The CDR3 reads CASSSTLNTEAFF. The CDR3 region has the DNA TGTGCCAGCAGTTCGACCCTTAACACTGAAGCTTTCTTT.

Ten or more counts support this clonotype. This chain uses TRBV24-1 with TRBJ2-4; 7 bases are a match to TRBD1. The CDR3 spans 15 residues. V shed 4 bases and J 0 bases; nucleotides not matched to a gene: 2. Germline V gives CDR1 KGHDR, CDR2 SFDVKD. The CDR3 reads CATSERQGAKNIQYF. In DNA, the CDR3 is TGTGCCACCAGTGAACGACAGGGAGCCAAAAACATTCAGTACTTC.

V is TRBV6-6 and J is TRBJ2-5; D assignment may be TRBD1 or TRBD2 (5 bases each). The germline gives CDR1 MNHNY, CDR2 SVGAGI (reference sequence). V gave up 7 bases and J gave up 5 bases, with 17 bases separating them. CDR3 size: 14 residues. The CDR3, as DNA: TGTGCCAGCAATACGGGGACGAAGGGGGAGACCCAGTACTTC. This encodes CASNTGTKGETQYF.

The chain links TRBV27 to TRBJ1-4; 7 bases agree with TRBD1. The CDR3 loop spans 14 amino acids. J lost 7 bases, V lost 2 bases, and 4 bases had no gene match. The germline CDR1 and CDR2 sequences are MNHEY and SMNVEV (reference sequence). As DNA, the CDR3 is TGTGCCAGCAGTTTAAGAAGGGGGCTTGAAAAACTGTTTTTT. It codes for CASSLRRGLEKLFF.

This clonotype showed up many times. The chain joins TRBV12-3 or TRBV12-4 to TRBJ1-5; 8 nucleotides match TRBD1. The CDR3 consists of 15 residues. The trim removed 4 bases at V and 5 bases at J, leaving 7 bases unmatched. The CDR3 coding sequence is TGTGCCAGCAGTTCCCGGACAGGGATGCATCAGCCCCAGCATTTT. This translates into CASSSRTGMHQPQHF.

The table lists this clonotype with many counts. The V call is TRBV18, the J call TRBJ2-7; D is unclear. In germline, CDR1 is KGHSH, CDR2 LQKENI. The CDR3 extends over 14 amino acids. The germline V and J ends were trimmed by 9 bases and 0 bases, with 15 bases remaining between them. The CDR3 nucleotides are TGTGCCAGTCGTCCATCCCACTCCTCCTACGAGCAGTACTTC. Its translation is CASRPSHSSYEQYF.

This clonotype was observed a few times. This rearrangement joins TRBV4-3 to TRBJ1-3, with TRBD1 matching over 7 bases. CDR1 and CDR2 from the germline V gene are LGHNA and YSLEER. This CDR3 is 15 amino acids long. V lost 0 bases and J lost 4; bases outside the gene matches: 3. The CDR3 DNA sequence: TGCGCCAGCAGCCAAGATAGGGGGCTGGGAAACACCATATATTTT. This codes for CASSQDRGLGNTIYF.

This clonotype is classed as medium-sized. The chain couples TRBV6-2 or TRBV6-3 to TRBJ1-1, with D perhaps matching TRBD1 (6 bases). With 2 bases removed from V and 4 bases from J, the gap between germline ends came to 8 bases. Germline-derived CDR1 and CDR2 are MNHEY and SVGEGT. The CDR3 contains 13 residues. The CDR3 sequence is CASSYQGTTEAFF. The CDR3, as DNA: TGTGCCAGCAGTTACCAGGGGACCACTGAAGCTTTCTTT.

Only a few counts were recorded for this clonotype. The V and J genes are TRBV20-1 and TRBJ2-7; 7 bases match TRBD1. The CDR3 covers 14 residues. The germline V gene encodes CDR1 DFQATT and CDR2 SNEGSKA (reference sequence). V shed 6 bases, J shed 5 bases, and the junction held 13 bases outside the gene matches. The CDR3 bases are TGCAGTGCCACCCCCTTATTACAGGGGAACGAGCAGTACTTC. It is translated as CSATPLLQGNEQYF.

The chain is built from TRBV20-1 and TRBJ2-3; D is unresolved. Trimming shortened V by 1 base and J by 4 bases, and 6 bases separated the two germline ends. The CDR3 contains 12 residues. The V gene's germline CDR1 is DFQATT and CDR2 SNEGSKA (reference sequence). CDR3 bases: TGCAGTGCTAGAGGAAGCCCAGATACGCAGTATTTT. This encodes CSARGSPDTQYF.

This clonotype appeared a few times. CDR3 sequence (DNA): TGTGCCAGCAGTTTAGCGCTGGGCCTATACGAGCAGTACTTC. Its translation: CASSLALGLYEQYF. The rearrangement uses TRBV12-3 or TRBV12-4 and TRBJ2-7; D not certain. The germline V and J ends were trimmed by 0 bases and 4 bases, with 10 bases remaining between them. This CDR3 has 14 amino acids.

This clonotype was seen ten or more times. This sequence joins TRBV5-5 and TRBJ1-1; D might be TRBD1 (6 bases). Trimming removed 4 bases at V and 3 bases at J, with 16 bases between. This CDR3 has 15 residues. Germline loops: CDR1 SGHKS, CDR2 YYEKEE (reference sequence). The CDR3 nucleotides are TGTGCCAGCAGCCCCCAAGGACAGCAGGACACTGAAGCTTTCTTT. Translation: CASSPQGQQDTEAFF.

V gene TRBV19 combines with J gene TRBJ1-4, with D unclear. Germline CDR1 and CDR2: LNHDA and SQIVND (reference sequence). V lost 6 bases and J lost 7, with 18 bases in between. This CDR3 spans 15 amino acids. The CDR3 DNA follows: TGTGCCAGTAGACCACTTGCGCTCTGGAGTGAAAAACTGTTTTTT. This codes for CASRPLALWSEKLFF.

This clonotype was seen ten or more times. V usage is TRBV27 and J usage is TRBJ2-7; TRBD2 aligns across 11 bases. The germline CDR1 and CDR2 sequences are MNHEY and SMNVEV (reference sequence). The CDR3 spans 15 residues. J lost 3 bases, V lost 0 bases, and 1 base had no gene match. The CDR3 is CASSLSLAGVYEQYF. Here the CDR3 DNA reads TGTGCCAGCAGTTTATCACTAGCGGGGGTCTACGAGCAGTACTTC.

In its sample, this clonotype was seen a few times. This chain uses TRBV4-1 with TRBJ2-1; D gene ambiguous. V was cut by 4 bases and J by 5 bases, with 21 bases left in between. This CDR3 is 17 amino acids long. Per germline, CDR1 MGHRA and CDR2 YSYEKL. The CDR3 DNA reads TGCGCCAGCAGCCCGCAAACGGCGTCAAAACTAAACAATGAGCAGTTCTTC. Its translation: CASSPQTASKLNNEQFF.